This TCR beta chain was observed in a study of T cell responses to AZD1222 COVID-19 vaccine. Study results and caveats: White British ancestry dominated among donors, who included more females, and clonal diversity was possibly underestimated.

About this clone: Its antigen is still unknown.

This table comes from immunoSEQ multiplex PCR, and its TCRdb copy is limited to in-frame clones, with some not included. Seen here are approximately 180,000 clones, around nine tenths observed once, and the top ten hold about 3.6%. The CDR3 is made up of 14 amino acids. The V and J ends lost 3 bases and 2 bases respectively, with 8 bases between them. Looked up from germline, CDR1 is LNHNV and CDR2 is YYDKDF (reference sequence). The chain couples TRBV15 to TRBJ2-1, with a tentative D call TRBD1 (6 bases). The starting material was peripheral blood, obtained 28 days after the second dose of the MenACWY control vaccine. The receptor's source is an adult who received the MenACWY meningococcal vaccine as a control. Here the CDR3 DNA reads TGTGCCACCAGCAGGGACAGTCCCTACAATGAGCAGTTCTTC. This gives the protein CATSRDSPYNEQFF.